This TCR beta chain derives from a study of CD8+CD57+ T cells in acquired aplastic anemia. Whole-study context: Mean yield of DNA from sorted CD4+ and CD8+ cells was about 3.2 ug.

Genomic DNA was employed as the template in profiling TCR beta VDJ and CDR3. One entry per CDR3 protein, called by TCRdb with MiXCR from the reads. The repertoire has approximately 470,000 distinct CDR3 sequences, around 30% of them found once; the top ten carry around 0.82%. The authors sequenced patients whose flow cytometry had shown CD8+CD57+ cell expansion. The CDR3 has 14 amino acids. From germline, CDR1 is WNHNN and CDR2 SYGVQD (reference sequence). Trimming shortened V by 6 bases and J by 1 base, and 13 bases separated the two germline ends. The chain employs TRBV10-1 and TRBJ2-7; weak D call: TRBD1 (6 bases). Sequenced material: sorted CD4+, CD8+, or CD8+CD57+ T cells (not recorded which) from PBMCs. The source of this sequence is a human donor with aplastic anemia. CDR3 residues: CASRDDRNSYEQYF. CDR3 coding DNA: TGCGCCAGCAGAGACGACAGGAATTCCTACGAGCAGTACTTC.